This T cell receptor (beta chain) was identified during a study of PD-L1 blockade in urothelial cancer. Study in general: The authors examined blood 3 weeks (second dose) and 6 weeks after treatment start. Study-wide results and caveats: Below-median pretreatment blood TCR clonality was associated with improved progression-free and overall survival.

Metastatic or locally advanced urothelial carcinoma was present in the patients. Germline V gene data show CDR1 as MDHEN and CDR2 as SYDVKM. This CDR3 spans 12 amino acids. The V end lost 5 bases, the J end lost 3 bases, and 8 bases lay between the germline ends. The method was immunoSEQ multiplex PCR; TCRdb's version includes in-frame clones alone and lacks a portion of them. The sample lists more than 45,000 clones, roughly four fifths seen once, with around 4.5% in the top ten. As concerns this clone: The antigen is unknown.

V and J are TRBV28 and TRBJ2-7; no firm D call. The starting material was PBMCs, obtained around atezolizumab (anti-PD-L1) treatment. The origin of this receptor is a man in his 70s with urothelial cancer. This chain's CDR3 is CASSRRSYEQYF. CDR3 in DNA: TGTGCCAGCAGTCGTAGAAGCTACGAGCAGTACTTC.